This record covers a single T cell receptor beta chain. Its antigen is not identified. The data derive from a study of siplizumab effects on memory and regulatory T cells. Study conclusions and caveats: Of the proliferating CD4+ or CD8+ clones, roughly 80-96% lacked a naive or memory phenotype that could be assigned. Major contributors to the alloresponse seemed to be naive T cells, which also appeared more diverse than memory cells.

TCRdb's table, derived via immunoSEQ multiplex PCR, lists solely in-frame clones and lacks some. The sample contains about 91,000 clones, over 95% of which appear only once. V lost 2 bases and J 3 bases, leaving 14 bases between the germline ends. The CDR3 length is 16 residues. Unstimulated naive, memory, effector memory and TEMRA subsets from three donor pairs underwent sequencing. The rearrangement links TRBV23-1 to TRBJ2-4; D is possibly TRBD1 or TRBD2 (6 bases each). TRBV23-1 is identified as an open reading frame with a role that is uncertain. This TCR was sampled from a human donor in good health. Sample: naive CD4+ T cells sorted from blood. This CDR3 reads CASSQRGGCGKNIQYF. Written as DNA, the CDR3 is TGCGCCAGCAGTCAAAGAGGGGGGTGCGGCAAAAACATTCAGTACTTC.